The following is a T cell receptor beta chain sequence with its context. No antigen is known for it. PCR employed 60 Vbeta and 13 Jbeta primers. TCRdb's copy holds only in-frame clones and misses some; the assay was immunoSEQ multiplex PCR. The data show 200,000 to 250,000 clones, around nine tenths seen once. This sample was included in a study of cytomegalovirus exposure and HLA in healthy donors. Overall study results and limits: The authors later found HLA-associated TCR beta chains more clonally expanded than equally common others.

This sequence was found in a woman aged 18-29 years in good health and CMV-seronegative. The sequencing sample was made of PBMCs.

The CDR3 reads CASSYDRVVNEQFF. CDR3 DNA: TGTGCCAGCAGCTACGACAGGGTGGTCAATGAGCAGTTCTTC. The V gene is TRBV5-4, the J gene TRBJ2-1; 7 bases match TRBD1. CDR1 SGHNT and CDR2 YYREEE come from the germline V gene (reference sequence). The CDR3 contains 14 residues. V shed 3 bases and J 6 bases; nucleotides not matched to a gene: 6.